This T cell receptor (beta chain) appears in the sequencing data of a study of siplizumab effects on memory and regulatory T cells. Study observations and caveats: Alloreactive sequences from unstimulated CD4+ memory cells fell significantly with siplizumab.

On this clone itself: Its specificity is not known.

V dropped 5 bases and J dropped 9 bases, with 13 bases sitting between them. Germline CDR1 and CDR2: MDHEN and SYDVKM. The CDR3 runs to 12 residues. Per sample, around 10^5 TCR templates underwent assay. The protocol was immunoSEQ multiplex PCR, while the TCRdb copy is restricted to in-frame clones and leaves out a portion. The data show fewer than 110,000 clones, over 90% seen once. The chain is built from TRBV28 and TRBJ1-1; tentative D call: TRBD1 (5 bases). This clonotype was sampled from a human donor in good health. Sample: non-Treg CD4+ T cells sorted from blood. The CDR3 DNA is TGTGCCAGCAGTCTCCGGGGCAGGAAAGCTTTCTTT. Protein product: CASSLRGRKAFF.